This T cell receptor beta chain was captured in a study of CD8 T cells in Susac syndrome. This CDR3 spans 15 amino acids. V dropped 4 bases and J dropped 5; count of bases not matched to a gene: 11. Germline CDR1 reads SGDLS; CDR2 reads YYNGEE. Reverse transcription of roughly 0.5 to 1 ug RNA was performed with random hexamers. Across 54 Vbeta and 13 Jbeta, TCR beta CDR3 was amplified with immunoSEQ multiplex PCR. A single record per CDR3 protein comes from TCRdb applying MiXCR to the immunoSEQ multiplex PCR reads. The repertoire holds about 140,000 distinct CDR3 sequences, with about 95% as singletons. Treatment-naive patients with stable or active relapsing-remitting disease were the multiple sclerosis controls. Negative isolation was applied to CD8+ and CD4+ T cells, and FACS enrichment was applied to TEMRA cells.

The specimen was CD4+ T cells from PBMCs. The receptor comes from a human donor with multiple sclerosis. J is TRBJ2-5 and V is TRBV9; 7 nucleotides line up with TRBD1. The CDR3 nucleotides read TGTGCCAGCAGCCCCACGACAGGGCCGTGGGAGACCCAGTACTTC. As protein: CASSPTTGPWETQYF.